Following are 23 T cell receptor beta chains from one sample sequenced in a study of blood T cell repertoires in COVID-19. Generated by immunoSEQ multiplex PCR, the TCRdb table keeps only in-frame clones and is missing some. The repertoire holds approximately 170,000 clones, with approximately 84% as singletons. Sequencing used PBMCs or T cells enriched from blood (not recorded which). Receptors originate from a man in his forties or fifties who had recovered from COVID-19.

V usage is TRBV4-1 and J usage is TRBJ2-7, with D possibly matching TRBD1 (6 bases). Germline CDR1 is MGHRA and CDR2 is YSYEKL. V was pared by 0 bases and J by 4 bases, with 13 bases between. The CDR3 is 15 residues long. Here the CDR3 DNA reads TGCGCCAGCAGCCAAGAACTCCAGGGGTTTTACGAGCAGTACTTC. This encodes CASSQELQGFYEQYF.

V usage is TRBV6-5 and J usage is TRBJ1-1; D uncertain. The V end was cut by 5 bases, the J end by 0 bases, with 7 bases between. Germline V gives CDR1 MNHEY, CDR2 SVGAGI. The CDR3 extends over 13 amino acids. The CDR3 nucleotides are TGTGCCAGCAGTATCACAGTGAACACTGAAGCTTTCTTT. It encodes CASSITVNTEAFF.

Here the CDR3 reads CASSSRRFWSTEAFF. The CDR3 DNA is TGTGCCAGCAGTTCACGGAGATTCTGGAGCACTGAAGCTTTCTTT. The chain has TRBV27 and TRBJ1-1; D gene ambiguous. The CDR3 length is 15 residues. V lost 4 bases, J lost 4 bases, and 16 bases lay in between. Germline-derived CDR1 and CDR2 are MNHEY and SMNVEV (reference sequence).

The chain couples TRBV10-3 to TRBJ2-3; TRBD2 matches 12 bases. Germline V gene data show CDR1 as ENHRY and CDR2 as SYGVKD. The CDR3 runs to 15 residues. With 6 bases clipped from V and 2 bases from J, the junction kept 3 bases outside the gene matches. The CDR3 spells CAIRTSGGLTDTQYF. CDR3 bases: TGTGCCATCAGGACTAGCGGGGGCCTCACAGATACGCAGTATTTT.

This clone is medium-sized by share. The gene calls are TRBV7-9 and TRBJ1-2; perhaps TRBD1 as D (6 bases). Trimming removed 7 bases at V and 0 bases at J, with 12 bases between. The length of the CDR3 is 14 residues. From germline, CDR1 is SEHNR and CDR2 FQNEAQ (reference sequence). For the CDR3, the DNA is TGTGCCAGCACCCAGGACAGCCCTAACTATGGCTACACCTTC. Translation: CASTQDSPNYGYTF.

The chain couples TRBV10-3 to TRBJ2-7, with TRBD2 identical over 7 bases. Germline V lookup: CDR1 ENHRY, CDR2 SYGVKD. The V segment lost 3 bases and the J segment 6 bases; nucleotides outside the gene matches: 8. CDR3 length: 14 residues. The CDR3 nucleotides read TGTGCCATCAGTGATGGCAGGGAGGGCCGCGAGCAGTACTTC. It translates to CAISDGREGREQYF.

This clone appeared once. The chain carries TRBV19 and TRBJ1-2, with 8 nucleotides matching TRBD1. The trim removed 4 bases at V and 8 bases at J, leaving 6 bases unmatched. Germline loops: CDR1 LNHDA, CDR2 SQIVND (reference sequence). CDR3 length: 13 residues. This CDR3 reads CASSTDRAGGYTF. The CDR3 coding sequence is TGTGCCAGTAGTACGGACAGGGCTGGAGGCTACACCTTC.

The rearrangement uses TRBV6-2 or TRBV6-3 and TRBJ1-6; D is ambiguous. CDR3 length: 15 amino acids. Trimming pared 3 bases from V and 7 bases from J, leaving 13 bases between. Germline V gene data show CDR1 as MNHEY and CDR2 as SVGEGT. As DNA, the CDR3 is TGTGCCAGCAGTTATCCGGGATTACGCAATTCACCCCTCCACTTT. Translating gives CASSYPGLRNSPLHF.

The J gene is TRBJ2-2, the V gene TRBV4-1, with TRBD2 matching 12 bases. From germline, CDR1 is MGHRA and CDR2 YSYEKL. V was clipped by 0 bases and J by 1 base; unmatched bases: 3. The CDR3 spans 18 residues. As DNA, the CDR3 is TGCGCCAGCAGCCAAGATCGGGGACTAGCGGGGAACACCGGGGAGCTGTTTTTT. Amino acids: CASSQDRGLAGNTGELFF.

This clone was recorded a few times. The chain couples TRBV4-1 to TRBJ1-4, with 8 nucleotides matching TRBD1. The CDR3 covers 14 residues. The V gene's germline CDR1 is MGHRA and CDR2 YSYEKL. V shed 3 bases, J shed 8 bases, and the junction held 5 bases outside the gene matches. The CDR3 spells CASSQRQGKEKLFF. DNA of the CDR3: TGCGCCAGCAGCCAGAGACAGGGGAAGGAAAAACTGTTTTTT.

The chain links TRBV3-1 (or the pseudogene TRBV3-2) to TRBJ2-3; 14 bases align to TRBD2. The CDR3 is made up of 18 amino acids. Trimming took 4 bases from V and 3 from J; bases not matched to a gene: 9. CDR1 is LGHDT, CDR2 YNNKEL, per germline (reference sequence). The CDR3 sequence is CASSPSGLAGGKTDTQYF. The DNA for the CDR3 is TGTGCCAGCAGCCCTTCCGGACTAGCGGGGGGAAAGACAGATACGCAGTATTTT.

J is TRBJ1-2 and V is TRBV29-1, with D tentatively TRBD1 (6 bases). Per germline, CDR1 SQVTM and CDR2 ANQGSEA. V was trimmed by 6 bases and J by 2 bases, leaving 16 bases between them. This CDR3 region has 14 residues. CDR3 sequence reads: CSVDRTAANYGYTF. The DNA of the CDR3 is TGCAGCGTCGATCGGACAGCCGCCAACTATGGCTACACCTTC.

This clone was counted only a few times. The DNA of the CDR3 is TGTGCCAGCAGCTCTCTACGACTAGCAATGAGTCACGAGCAGTACTTC. Translated: CASSSLRLAMSHEQYF. The chain has TRBV13 and TRBJ2-7; 7 bases are shared with TRBD2. Germline loops: CDR1 PRHDT, CDR2 FYEKMQ (reference sequence). This CDR3 contains 16 residues. After removal of 4 bases from V and 5 bases from J, the junction contained 14 bases not matched to a gene.

Concerning this clone: Additional DNA sequences in this sample encode the identical CDR3. The chain carries TRBV6-5 and TRBJ2-7, with 11 bases that match TRBD1. Germline CDR1 reads MNHEY; CDR2 reads SVGAGI. The CDR3 has 15 amino acids. J was trimmed by 3 bases and V by 0 bases; bases with no gene match: 1. CDR3 sequence reads: CASSYSGQGVYEQYF. In nucleotides, the CDR3 is TGTGCCAGCAGTTACTCGGGACAGGGGGTCTACGAGCAGTACTTC.

This clone was detected only a few times. The gene calls are TRBV7-9 and TRBJ1-2; D is possibly TRBD1 (6 bases). Germline values: CDR1 SEHNR, CDR2 FQNEAQ (reference sequence). This CDR3 contains 14 residues. V was cut by 3 bases and J by 6 bases, with 14 bases left in between. The CDR3 reads CASSLMAGAHGYTF. DNA for the CDR3: TGTGCCAGCAGCTTGATGGCAGGGGCCCATGGCTACACCTTC.

The chain combines TRBV6-4 with TRBJ2-2, with D possibly being TRBD2 (6 bases). Germline-derived CDR1 and CDR2 are MRHNA and SNTAGT. The V end lost 5 bases, the J end lost 4 bases, and 11 bases lay between the germline ends. The CDR3 has 14 residues. CDR3 in amino acids: CASSRDSFTGELFF. Here the CDR3 DNA reads TGTGCCAGCAGTCGGGACTCTTTCACCGGGGAGCTGTTTTTT.

The chain links TRBV7-9 to TRBJ2-5; 14 nucleotides match TRBD2. Germline values: CDR1 SEHNR, CDR2 FQNEAQ (reference sequence). CDR3 length: 16 amino acids. The trim removed 5 bases at V and 5 bases at J, leaving 7 bases unmatched. This CDR3 is CASSQGLAGDGETQYF. CDR3 sequence (DNA): TGTGCCAGCAGCCAGGGACTAGCGGGGGATGGCGAGACCCAGTACTTC.

V usage is TRBV10-3 and J usage is TRBJ1-5; D uncertain. The CDR3 contains 16 residues. The V end was cut by 3 bases, the J end by 4 bases, with 16 bases between. From germline, CDR1 is ENHRY and CDR2 SYGVKD. The CDR3 DNA sequence: TGTGCCATCAGTGATCAAGGGAGGGAACGGAATCAGCCCCAGCATTTT. Protein sequence: CAISDQGRERNQPQHF.

CDR3 sequence (DNA): TGTGCCAGCTCACCTCGCGGGGAGGGACCTAATGAAAAACTGTTTTTT. Translated: CASSPRGEGPNEKLFF. V and J are TRBV18 and TRBJ1-4, with a tentative D call TRBD1 (5 bases). CDR3 length equals 16 residues. Germline lookup yields CDR1 KGHSH and CDR2 LQKENI. V shed 3 bases and J shed 3 bases, with 14 bases lying between them.

The chain links TRBV7-8 to TRBJ1-2; 8 bases map to TRBD1. With 2 bases clipped from V and 4 bases from J, the junction kept 9 bases outside the gene matches. The length of the CDR3 is 16 residues. Looked up from germline, CDR1 is SGHVS and CDR2 is FQNEAQ. For the CDR3, the DNA is TGTGCCAGCAGCTTAAATGGTCAGGGGGCCCTCTATGGCTACACCTTC. Protein sequence: CASSLNGQGALYGYTF.

This chain links TRBV21-1 with TRBJ2-7; no check of the table's D call, TRBD2, against the DNA was made. TRBV21-1 is listed as a pseudogene. This CDR3 has 13 residues. CDR3 sequence reads: CALKVRAYYEQYF. The CDR3 coding sequence is TGTGCCTTAAAAGTGAGGGCCTACTACGAGCAGTACTTC.

This rearrangement joins TRBV19 to TRBJ1-5, with TRBD1 matching over 9 bases. V trimming: 5 bases; J trimming: 1 base; junction bases outside the gene matches: 9. Germline CDR1 and CDR2: LNHDA and SQIVND (reference sequence). The CDR3 totals 17 residues. This CDR3 reads CASSLKRTGDSNQPQHF. The CDR3 DNA reads as TGTGCCAGTAGTCTCAAAAGGACAGGGGACAGCAATCAGCCCCAGCATTTT.

CDR3 nucleotides: TGTGCCAGCAGGATAACAGGGAACTACGAGCAGTACTTC. Translation: CASRITGNYEQYF. J is TRBJ2-7 and V is TRBV2; perhaps TRBD1 as D (6 bases). V was clipped by 6 bases and J by 3 bases, with 12 bases between them. In germline, CDR1 is SNHLY, CDR2 FYNNEI. The CDR3 contains 13 residues.